The 21 T cell receptor beta chains below all came from one sample that was sequenced in a study of T-cell memory formation after mild COVID-19. TCRdb passed the 5' RACE reads through MiXCR, listing each CDR3 protein once. Of roughly 240,000 distinct CDR3 sequences listed, about 16% are singletons. Specimen: PBMCs or a T cell subset sorted from them (not recorded which). These receptors came from a man younger than 35 who had mild COVID-19 (a few samples of this study predate the infection). Cell type and time point are not known.

In its sample, this clonotype was seen a few times. The gene calls are TRBV6-1 and TRBJ2-5; D ambiguous. V shed 0 bases and J shed 5 bases, with 16 bases lying between them. Germline CDR1 is MNHNS and CDR2 is SASEGT. The CDR3 consists of 16 residues. The CDR3 bases are TGTGCCAGCAGTGAAGCGAGCTCAACTCATTGGGAGACCCAGTACTTC. It codes for CASSEASSTHWETQYF.

The chain is built from TRBV29-1 and TRBJ2-5; possibly TRBD1 for D (5 bases). Germline V gene lookup returns CDR1 SQVTM and CDR2 ANQGSEA. Trimming left V 4 bases short and J 5 bases short, with 14 bases between. This CDR3 has 13 amino acids. The CDR3 here is CSVGQGQGETQYF. As DNA, the CDR3 is TGCAGCGTTGGGCAGGGCCAAGGCGAGACCCAGTACTTC.

In its sample, this clonotype was seen many times. The V and J genes are TRBV7-3 and TRBJ2-2; D gene ambiguous. V was clipped by 5 bases and J by 6 bases, with 7 bases between them. This CDR3 comprises 12 residues. Germline V gene data show CDR1 as SGHTA and CDR2 as FQGTGA. CDR3 protein: CASSPPAGELFF. In DNA form, the CDR3 reads TGTGCCAGCAGCCCGCCGGCCGGGGAGCTGTTTTTT.

The chain employs TRBV7-2 and TRBJ2-2, with unresolved D. The V gene lost 1 base and the J gene lost 7 bases, with 7 bases spanning the gap. Germline CDR1 reads SGHTA; CDR2 reads FQGNSA. The CDR3 has 13 amino acids. CDR3 nucleotide sequence: TGTGCCAGCAGCTTAGATGGTGGCGGGGAGCTGTTTTTT. This sequence encodes CASSLDGGGELFF.

A few counts support this clonotype. The chain employs TRBV27 and TRBJ2-7; possibly TRBD1 for D (5 bases). The CDR3 is made up of 13 amino acids. V was cut by 5 bases and J by 3 bases, with 11 bases left in between. Germline CDR1 and CDR2: MNHEY and SMNVEV (reference sequence). This CDR3 reads CASSRVGHYEQYV. The CDR3, as DNA: TGTGCCAGCAGTCGGGTGGGGCACTACGAGCAGTACGTC.

This clonotype was counted ten times or more. The chain combines TRBV12-3 or TRBV12-4 with TRBJ2-7; D is possibly TRBD2 (6 bases). Trimming shortened V by 3 bases and J by 2 bases, and 8 bases separated the two germline ends. The CDR3 contains 13 residues. Here the CDR3 DNA reads TGTGCCAGCAGTTTGGGACTGACCTACGAGCAGTACTTC. Protein product: CASSLGLTYEQYF.

This clonotype was detected a few times. This chain links TRBV7-9 with TRBJ2-1; no reliable D call. V was cut by 3 bases and J by 10 bases, with 7 bases left in between. Germline V gives CDR1 SEHNR, CDR2 FQNEAQ (reference sequence). The CDR3 spans 11 residues. The DNA for the CDR3 is TGTGCCAGCAGCTTTGAAAGGGAGCAGTTCTTC. Protein sequence: CASSFEREQFF.

This clonotype turned up a few times. The chain has TRBV6-5 and TRBJ1-2; TRBD1 agrees at 9 bases. CDR1 and CDR2 (germline): MNHEY, SVGAGI. J lost 6 bases, V lost 3 bases, and 5 bases had no gene match. This CDR3 contains 14 residues. CDR3: CASSYYRGQNGYTF. CDR3 in DNA: TGTGCCAGCAGTTATTACAGGGGGCAAAATGGCTACACCTTC.

This rearrangement joins TRBV12-3 or TRBV12-4 to TRBJ1-5; a possible D gene is TRBD1 (6 bases). The V and J ends lost 8 bases and 1 base respectively, with 12 bases between them. The CDR3 is 14 residues long. Here the CDR3 reads CASRTGLSNQPQHF. The CDR3 DNA sequence: TGTGCCAGCCGTACAGGGTTAAGCAATCAGCCCCAGCATTTT.

The chain uses TRBV5-1 and TRBJ1-2; 7 bases map to TRBD1. The J segment lost 3 bases and the V segment lost 2 bases, leaving 7 bases of the junction unmatched. Germline V gene data show CDR1 as SGHRS and CDR2 as YFSETQ. The CDR3 runs to 15 residues. The CDR3 loop reads CASSLGTATDYGYTF. The CDR3 bases are TGCGCCAGCAGCTTAGGGACAGCTACTGACTATGGCTACACCTTC.

This clonotype was picked up a small number of times. The chain combines TRBV6-2 or TRBV6-3 with TRBJ2-1, with D possibly being TRBD2 (5 bases). V lost 6 bases, J lost 3 bases, and 12 bases lay in between. The CDR3 runs to 14 residues. In germline, CDR1 is MNHEY, CDR2 SVGEGT. CDR3 coding DNA: TGTGCCAGCAGACGGACTGAGAGCTACAATGAGCAGTTCTTC. Translating it yields CASRRTESYNEQFF.

V is TRBV27 and J is TRBJ2-1; weak D call: TRBD2 (6 bases). The CDR3 covers 13 residues. With 3 bases removed from V and 9 bases from J, the gap between germline ends came to 12 bases. Per germline, CDR1 MNHEY and CDR2 SMNVEV (reference sequence). Written as DNA, the CDR3 is TGTGCCAGCAGTTTCCTAGCGTTGGCTGAGCAGTTCTTC. It specifies CASSFLALAEQFF.

The gene calls are TRBV5-1 and TRBJ2-6; tentative D call: TRBD1 (6 bases). Between the trimmed V and J ends, which lost 3 bases and 1 base, there was a span of 23 bases. Per germline, CDR1 SGHRS and CDR2 YFSETQ. CDR3 length: 20 amino acids. CDR3 region: CASSCDRWRILASGANVLTF. DNA of the CDR3: TGCGCCAGCAGCTGTGACAGGTGGCGCATATTGGCGTCTGGGGCCAACGTCCTGACTTTC.

CDR3 amino acids: CASSLEPGPYEQYV. In DNA, the CDR3 is TGCGCCAGCAGCTTGGAGCCAGGGCCCTACGAGCAGTACGTC. The chain has TRBV5-1 and TRBJ2-7, with D perhaps TRBD1 (5 bases). Germline CDR1 reads SGHRS; CDR2 reads YFSETQ. The V gene lost 0 bases and the J gene lost 2 bases, with 9 bases spanning the gap. The CDR3 is made up of 14 amino acids.

This chain joins TRBV6-5 and TRBJ2-7; 10 bases fit TRBD1. This CDR3 is 13 amino acids long. With V trimmed by 5 bases and J by 6 bases, 4 bases remained unmatched. Germline V CDR1 and CDR2: MNHEY, SVGAGI. This CDR3 is CASSDRGPAEQYF. Written as DNA, the CDR3 is TGTGCCAGCAGTGACAGGGGGCCCGCCGAGCAGTACTTC.

The chain employs TRBV7-6 and TRBJ2-3; no firm D call. Trimming pared 5 bases from V and 7 bases from J, leaving 7 bases between. CDR3 length: 11 amino acids. Germline CDR1 is SGHVS and CDR2 is FNYEAQ. CDR3 bases: TGTGCCAGCAGCGCAGAACATACGCAGTATTTT. Amino acid sequence: CASSAEHTQYF.

This clonotype was counted many times. The genes are TRBV28 and TRBJ1-5; 7 bases are a match to TRBD1. From germline, CDR1 is MDHEN and CDR2 SYDVKM. This CDR3 contains 16 residues. V lost 6 bases, J lost 4 bases, and 12 bases stayed unmatched. In nucleotides, the CDR3 is TGTGCCAGCAGGATATTCCGGGACAGCTCTAATCAGCCCCAGCATTTT. Its protein product is CASRIFRDSSNQPQHF. Using reference TRBV28 and TRBJ1-5 for the parts outside the CDR3, the full variable domain is DVKVTQSSRYLVKRTGEKVFLECVQDMDHENMFWYRQDPGLGLRLIYFSYDVKMKEKGDIPEGYSVSREKKERFSLILESASTNQTSMYLCASRIFRDSSNQPQHFGDGTRLSIL.

This clonotype was counted between two and nine times. The genes are TRBV4-3 and TRBJ2-3, with D possibly being TRBD1 (6 bases). Germline lookup yields CDR1 LGHNA and CDR2 YSLEER. This CDR3 spans 15 amino acids. Trimming pared 1 base from V and 0 bases from J, leaving 8 bases between. The CDR3 loop is CASSQGTDSTDTQYF. CDR3 bases: TGCGCCAGCAGCCAAGGGACAGACAGCACAGATACGCAGTATTTT.

This clonotype was seen a few times. V is TRBV12-3 or TRBV12-4 and J is TRBJ2-3; the match to TRBD2 covers 9 bases. This CDR3 has 16 amino acids. The V gene end was trimmed by 4 bases and the J gene end by 3 bases; junction bases not matched to a gene: 8. CDR3 in amino acids: CASSWVLAGVTDTQYF. The CDR3 coding sequence is TGTGCCAGCAGTTGGGTGTTAGCGGGGGTAACAGATACGCAGTATTTT.

The genes are TRBV5-1 and TRBJ2-5, with 7 bases lining up with TRBD1. Losses at the gene ends were 2 bases for V and 4 bases for J; bases not matched to a gene: 14. Germline CDR1 SGHRS, CDR2 YFSETQ. The CDR3 is 17 amino acids. CDR3 in DNA: TGCGCCAGCAGCTTAACACCACAGGGGAGTATGGGAGAGACCCAGTACTTC. This gives the protein CASSLTPQGSMGETQYF. The whole variable domain, filled in from reference TRBV5-1 and TRBJ2-5, reads KAGVTQTPRYLIKTRGQQVTLSCSPISGHRSVSWYQQTPGQGLQFLFEYFSETQRNKGNFPGRFSGRQFSNSRSEMNVSTLELGDSALYLCASSLTPQGSMGETQYFGPGTRLLVL.

This chain connects TRBV9 to TRBJ2-2; unclear D gene. This CDR3 is built from 13 residues. Deletions cut 0 bases from V and 8 bases from J, with 8 bases between. Germline CDR1 is SGDLS and CDR2 is YYNGEE. CDR3 sequence: CASSVGEKGELFF. CDR3 bases: TGTGCCAGCAGCGTAGGTGAAAAAGGGGAGCTGTTTTTT.